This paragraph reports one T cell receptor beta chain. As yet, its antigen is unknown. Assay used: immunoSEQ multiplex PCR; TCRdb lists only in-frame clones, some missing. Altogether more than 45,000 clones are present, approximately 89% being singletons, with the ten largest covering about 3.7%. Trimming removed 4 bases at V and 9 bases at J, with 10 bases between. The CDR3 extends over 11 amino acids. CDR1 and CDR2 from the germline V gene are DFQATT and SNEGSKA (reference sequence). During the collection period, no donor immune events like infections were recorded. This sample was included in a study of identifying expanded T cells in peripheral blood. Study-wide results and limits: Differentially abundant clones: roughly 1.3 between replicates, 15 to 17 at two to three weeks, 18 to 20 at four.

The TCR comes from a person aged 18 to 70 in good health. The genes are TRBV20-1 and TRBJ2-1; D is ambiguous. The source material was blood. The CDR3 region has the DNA TGCAGTGCTATTGATGGGCCTGAGCAGTTCTTC. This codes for CSAIDGPEQFF.